This entry lists 31 T cell receptor beta chains sequenced from one sample in a study of blood T cell repertoires in COVID-19. Sequencing used immunoSEQ multiplex PCR; TCRdb keeps in-frame clones, though not all of them. This sample has over 250,000 clones, with more than 70% found just once. The sample comprised PBMCs or T cells enriched from blood (not recorded which). The receptors come from a woman in her thirties who had recovered from COVID-19.

This clone was observed a few times. This chain joins TRBV11-3 and TRBJ2-7, with 7 bases lining up with TRBD2. Germline CDR1 and CDR2: SGHNT and YENEEA. V lost 2 bases and J lost 5; bases outside the gene matches: 9. CDR3 size: 15 residues. The CDR3 region is CASSLTGLMTDEQYF. CDR3 DNA: TGTGCCAGCAGCTTAACGGGACTAATGACCGACGAGCAGTACTTC.

This clone appeared a single time. In DNA form, the CDR3 reads TGCGCCAGCAGCTTGGAGGCCAGGGGGCGGAATGGCTACACCTTC. Its translation: CASSLEARGRNGYTF. J is TRBJ1-2 and V is TRBV5-1; 8 nucleotides agree with TRBD1. CDR1 SGHRS and CDR2 YFSETQ come from the germline V gene. The V gene end was trimmed by 0 bases and the J gene end by 6 bases; junction bases not matched to a gene: 7. The CDR3 length is 15 residues.

V is TRBV14 and J is TRBJ2-7; 9 nucleotides line up with TRBD1. This CDR3 spans 15 amino acids. Germline V gives CDR1 SGHDN, CDR2 FVKESK. Trimming removed 4 bases from V and 3 bases from J; junction bases left unmatched: 7. CDR3 sequence (DNA): TGTGCCAGCAGCCCCGGAACAGGGGGCGGCTACGAGCAGTACTTC. Residues: CASSPGTGGGYEQYF.

The CDR3, as DNA: TGTGCCAGCAGCCCGGGACAGGGGGCGCGGGGCACTGAAGCTTTCTTT. It is translated as CASSPGQGARGTEAFF. The chain links TRBV11-3 to TRBJ1-1; TRBD1 matches 12 bases. Germline CDR1 is SGHNT and CDR2 is YENEEA. Trimming at V came to 5 bases and at J to 4 bases, leaving 8 bases not matched to a gene. The CDR3 sequence is 16 residues long.

V is TRBV7-9 and J is TRBJ1-2, with a weak D call TRBD1 (5 bases). V was shortened by 5 bases and J by 5 bases, with 12 bases between the two germline ends. CDR1 and CDR2 (germline): SEHNR, FQNEAQ (reference sequence). CDR3 length: 13 residues. CDR3 DNA sequence: TGTGCCAGCAGCGCCCAGGGCGTGTATGGCTACACCTTC. Translation gives CASSAQGVYGYTF.

This chain links TRBV25-1 with TRBJ2-1; no reliable D call. The CDR3 totals 15 residues. Germline CDR1 reads MGHDK; CDR2 reads SYGVNS. V was cut by 3 bases and J by 5 bases, with 14 bases left in between. CDR3 DNA sequence: TGTGCCAGCAGTGAGGCAGGCCCATGGGACAATGAGCAGTTCTTC. Encoded protein: CASSEAGPWDNEQFF.

The gene calls are TRBV18 and TRBJ2-7; no reliable D call. The ends were cut back, 3 bases at V and 3 bases at J, with 9 bases in the middle. Germline V gene data show CDR1 as KGHSH and CDR2 as LQKENI. The CDR3 contains 13 residues. The CDR3 sequence is CASSPLIYYEQYF. The DNA for the CDR3 is TGTGCCAGCTCACCGTTAATATACTACGAGCAGTACTTC.

This clone was counted once. The V call is TRBV6-5, the J call TRBJ2-5; 10 bases are shared with TRBD2. This CDR3 spans 14 amino acids. V shed 7 bases, J shed 5 bases, and the junction held 7 bases outside the gene matches. CDR1 and CDR2 (germline): MNHEY, SVGAGI. The CDR3 reads CASKASGGFETQYF. The CDR3, as DNA: TGTGCCAGCAAGGCTAGCGGGGGTTTCGAGACCCAGTACTTC.

CDR3 residues: CASSLGTLSGNTIYF. CDR3 DNA: TGTGCCAGCTCCCTAGGAACTCTCTCTGGAAACACCATATATTTT. The chain recombines TRBV18 with TRBJ1-3; D gene unclear. V was trimmed by 6 bases and J by 0 bases, leaving 12 bases between them. The CDR3 is made up of 15 amino acids. CDR1 is KGHSH, CDR2 LQKENI, per germline.

J is TRBJ1-2 and V is TRBV2; D is perhaps TRBD1 (6 bases). Per the germline V gene, CDR1 is SNHLY and CDR2 is FYNNEI. V gave up 5 bases and J gave up 5 bases, with 24 bases separating them. This CDR3 is built from 17 residues. In nucleotides, the CDR3 is TGTGCCAGCAGTCAAAGCCTCCCAGGACAGCTTCCGTATGGCTACACCTTC. It translates to CASSQSLPGQLPYGYTF.

This chain links TRBV5-5 with TRBJ2-6, with a weak D call TRBD2 (6 bases). Trimming took 4 bases from V and 0 from J, leaving 11 bases between them. Per germline, CDR1 SGHKS and CDR2 YYEKEE (reference sequence). This CDR3 is built from 16 residues. DNA of the CDR3: TGTGCCAGCAGCCTGGGGGGAGACTCTGGGGCCAACGTCCTGACTTTC. Its translation is CASSLGGDSGANVLTF.

The V and J genes are TRBV15 and TRBJ2-4; 7 positions match TRBD1. CDR1 is LNHNV and CDR2 is YYDKDF in the germline V gene (reference sequence). The length of the CDR3 is 13 residues. The V segment lost 8 bases and the J segment 1 base; nucleotides outside the gene matches: 2. Here the CDR3 DNA reads TGTGCCACCTCAGGGGGTGCCAAAAACATTCAGTACTTC. Its protein is CATSGGAKNIQYF.

The V call is TRBV12-2, the J call TRBJ2-7; whether TRBD1, the table's D call, matches the DNA was not checked. TRBV12-2 is recorded as a pseudogene. The CDR3 length is 18 residues. The CDR3 sequence: CASRLTSIWDREPYEQYF. DNA of the CDR3: TGTGCAAGTCGCTTAACCTCAATCTGGGACAGGGAGCCCTACGAGCAGTACTTC.

The CDR3 loop reads CASSLSGGGPLETQYF. The CDR3 DNA reads TGTGCCAGCAGCTTATCGGGCGGGGGGCCCTTAGAGACCCAGTACTTC. This chain uses TRBV7-7 with TRBJ2-5; 8 nucleotides agree with TRBD2. CDR3 size: 16 residues. CDR1 SSHAT and CDR2 FNYEAQ come from the germline V gene (reference sequence). Unmatched junction bases numbered 9, after V lost 2 bases and J lost 4 bases.

The V and J genes are TRBV14 and TRBJ2-1; 7 bases agree with TRBD2. Germline lookup yields CDR1 SGHDN and CDR2 FVKESK. The CDR3 covers 14 residues. Unmatched junction bases numbered 7, after V lost 2 bases and J lost 9 bases. CDR3 DNA sequence: TGTGCCAGCAGCCAACTAACCCCGGGGGGTGAGCAGTTCTTC. As protein: CASSQLTPGGEQFF.

The V and J genes are TRBV4-1 and TRBJ2-5, with 7 bases fitting TRBD1. After removal of 0 bases from V and 4 bases from J, the junction contained 8 bases not matched to a gene. The CDR3 consists of 16 residues. CDR1 and CDR2 (germline): MGHRA, YSYEKL. The CDR3 spells CASSQDGTAGGETQYF. CDR3 coding DNA: TGCGCCAGCAGCCAAGACGGTACTGCAGGGGGAGAGACCCAGTACTTC.

On this clone: Mismatch with germline at one junction end may stem from a read error. The chain combines TRBV6-2 or TRBV6-3 with TRBJ2-7; 10 positions agree with TRBD1. This CDR3 is built from 14 residues. Germline CDR1 MNHEY, CDR2 SVGEGT. The CDR3 sequence is CASSRTGTGDYGDF. In nucleotides, the CDR3 is TGTGCCAGCAGTAGAACCGGGACAGGGGACTATGGGGACTTC.

The chain recombines TRBV5-4 with TRBJ2-1, with TRBD2 matching 9 bases. With V trimmed by 1 base and J by 12 bases, 2 bases remained unmatched. The CDR3 runs to 12 residues. CDR1 SGHNT and CDR2 YYREEE come from the germline V gene (reference sequence). For the CDR3, the DNA is TGTGCCAGCAGCTTGCTAGCGGGGAGGCAGTTCTTC. It is translated as CASSLLAGRQFF.

The chain uses TRBV27 and TRBJ1-2; D perhaps matches TRBD1 (5 bases). CDR1 MNHEY and CDR2 SMNVEV come from the germline V gene (reference sequence). V dropped 5 bases and J dropped 3 bases, with 13 bases sitting between them. The CDR3 covers 14 residues. CDR3 DNA sequence: TGTGCCAGCAGTCGATCGGGGGTTTACTATGGCTACACCTTC. This translates into CASSRSGVYYGYTF.

The chain is built from TRBV14 and TRBJ1-6, with no clear D. Germline assignment: CDR1 SGHDN and CDR2 FVKESK. V lost 0 bases and J 9 bases, leaving 15 bases between the germline ends. This CDR3 contains 16 residues. CDR3 region: CASSQDRPVTGSPLHF. The CDR3 region has the DNA TGTGCCAGCAGCCAAGATCGTCCAGTTACGGGTTCACCCCTCCACTTT.

The CDR3: CASSSDRENTGELFF. The CDR3 DNA sequence: TGTGCCAGCAGCTCGGACAGGGAGAACACCGGGGAGCTGTTTTTT. The J gene is TRBJ2-2, the V gene TRBV13; 8 bases agree with TRBD1. V shed 4 bases, J shed 1 base, and the junction held 2 bases outside the gene matches. The CDR3 covers 15 residues. Germline V gives CDR1 PRHDT, CDR2 FYEKMQ (reference sequence).

The chain uses TRBV4-1 and TRBJ1-2; the match to TRBD1 covers 9 bases. This CDR3 has 16 amino acids. The germline V gene has CDR1 MGHRA and CDR2 YSYEKL. The V segment lost 0 bases and the J segment 4 bases; nucleotides outside the gene matches: 6. CDR3 sequence: CASSQDAGQGAYGYTF. The CDR3 nucleotides read TGCGCCAGCAGCCAAGATGCGGGACAGGGTGCCTATGGCTACACCTTC.

The V gene is TRBV5-1, the J gene TRBJ1-2, with D unclear. Trimming took off 1 base at V and 3 bases at J, with 10 bases between the two ends. The CDR3 spans 14 residues. Germline CDR1 reads SGHRS; CDR2 reads YFSETQ. The DNA for the CDR3 is TGCGCCAGCAGCTTGTATAACTCCGACTATGGCTACACCTTC. Its protein is CASSLYNSDYGYTF.

The chain links TRBV13 to TRBJ1-6; TRBD1 matches 10 bases. Per the germline V gene, CDR1 is PRHDT and CDR2 is FYEKMQ (reference sequence). The V segment lost 6 bases and the J segment 10 bases; nucleotides outside the gene matches: 6. The CDR3 is made up of 14 amino acids. CDR3 in DNA: TGTGCCAGCAGTCAGACAGGGGGCTACTCACCCCTCCACTTT. Amino acid sequence: CASSQTGGYSPLHF.

This rearrangement joins TRBV14 to TRBJ2-7, with TRBD2 identical over 13 bases. The CDR3 runs 17 residues. After removal of 4 bases from V and 7 bases from J, the junction contained 13 bases not matched to a gene. Germline V gives CDR1 SGHDN, CDR2 FVKESK. The CDR3 nucleotides are TGTGCCAGCAGCCCATACCGAACTAGCGGGGGGGCAGAGGAGCAGTACTTC. Its translation: CASSPYRTSGGAEEQYF.

The chain has TRBV6-5 and TRBJ1-1; 9 positions agree with TRBD1. J was trimmed by 0 bases and V by 6 bases; bases with no gene match: 5. The CDR3 extends over 15 amino acids. The V gene's germline CDR1 is MNHEY and CDR2 SVGAGI. CDR3 region: CASRGQGYMNTEAFF. In nucleotides, the CDR3 is TGTGCCAGCAGGGGACAGGGATACATGAACACTGAAGCTTTCTTT.

The table lists this clone with a few counts. The chain links TRBV25-1 to TRBJ1-2; D call uncertain. V was cut by 11 bases and J by 4 bases, with 20 bases left in between. The CDR3 totals 14 residues. CDR1 is MGHDK and CDR2 is SYGVNS in the germline V gene. In DNA, the CDR3 is TGTGCCTCACAGTCCCCGGGGATACTCTATGGCTACACCTTC. Its protein is CASQSPGILYGYTF.

The chain joins TRBV6-5 to TRBJ2-3; 7 bases are a match to TRBD2. Germline trimming cut 6 bases from V and 6 bases from J; bases unmatched to any gene: 6. From germline, CDR1 is MNHEY and CDR2 SVGAGI. CDR3 length equals 13 residues. The CDR3 sequence: CASSQAGRDTQYF. CDR3 nucleotide sequence: TGTGCCAGCAGCCAGGCCGGGAGGGATACGCAGTATTTT.

This clone was seen more than once but under ten times. The rearrangement uses TRBV28 and TRBJ2-1; 13 positions agree with TRBD2. V trimming: 5 bases; J trimming: 0 bases; junction bases outside the gene matches: 7. The CDR3 consists of 18 residues. Germline V gene data show CDR1 as MDHEN and CDR2 as SYDVKM. CDR3: CASSPMGLAGSSYNEQFF. The CDR3 nucleotides are TGTGCCAGCAGTCCGATGGGACTAGCGGGGAGCTCCTACAATGAGCAGTTCTTC.

The chain is built from TRBV10-3 and TRBJ2-7, with 7 bases fitting TRBD1. The CDR3 covers 15 residues. CDR1 and CDR2 from the germline V gene are ENHRY and SYGVKD. J was trimmed by 4 bases and V by 2 bases; bases with no gene match: 8. The CDR3 protein is CAISEPPGTAYEQYF. The CDR3 nucleotides are TGTGCCATCAGTGAGCCACCCGGGACAGCTTACGAGCAGTACTTC.

As for this clone: Different DNA sequences within this sample yield the same CDR3. The genes are TRBV12-3 or TRBV12-4 and TRBJ1-1; 7 nucleotides align to TRBD1. CDR3 length: 12 amino acids. Trimming removed 6 bases from V and 5 bases from J; junction bases left unmatched: 3. This CDR3 reads CASSLRGTEAFF. CDR3 bases: TGTGCCAGCAGCCTCAGGGGGACTGAAGCTTTCTTT.